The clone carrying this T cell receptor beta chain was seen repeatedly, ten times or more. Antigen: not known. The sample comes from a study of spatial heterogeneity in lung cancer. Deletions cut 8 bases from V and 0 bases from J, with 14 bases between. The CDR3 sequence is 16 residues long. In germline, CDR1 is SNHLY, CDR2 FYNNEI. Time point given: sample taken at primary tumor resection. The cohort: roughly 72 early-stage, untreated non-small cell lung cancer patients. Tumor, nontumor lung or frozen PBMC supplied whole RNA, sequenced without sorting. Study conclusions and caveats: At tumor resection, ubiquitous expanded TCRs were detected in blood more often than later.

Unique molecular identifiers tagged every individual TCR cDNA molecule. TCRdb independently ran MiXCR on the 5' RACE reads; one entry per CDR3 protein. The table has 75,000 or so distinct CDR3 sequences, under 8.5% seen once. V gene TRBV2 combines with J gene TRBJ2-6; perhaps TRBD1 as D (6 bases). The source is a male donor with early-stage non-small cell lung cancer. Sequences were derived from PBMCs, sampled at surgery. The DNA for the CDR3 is TGTGCCAGCTCCGGGACACCCAACTCTGGGGCCAACGTCCTGACTTTC. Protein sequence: CASSGTPNSGANVLTF.